This TCR beta chain stems from a study of blood T cell repertoires in COVID-19. The table came from immunoSEQ multiplex PCR; TCRdb's copy has only in-frame clones and leaves some out. The table includes tens of thousands of clones, approximately 88% detected once. Trimming took 7 bases from V and 5 from J; bases not matched to a gene: 7. The CDR3 extends over 14 amino acids. CDR1 and CDR2 (germline): MNHEY, SVGAGI. The sample was peripheral blood. V is TRBV6-5 and J is TRBJ2-5; 10 nucleotides match TRBD2. The receptor comes from a human donor in a cohort sampled during active COVID-19. The CDR3 sequence: CASTAGGRKETQYF. The DNA of the CDR3 is TGTGCCAGCACAGCGGGGGGGCGAAAGGAGACCCAGTACTTC.